This T cell receptor beta chain was profiled in a study of cytomegalovirus exposure and HLA in healthy donors. Worth noting for this clone: Its target is not known.

The CDR3 runs to 16 residues. Germline V CDR1 and CDR2: SEHNR, FQNEAQ (reference sequence). With V trimmed by 6 bases and J by 4 bases, 10 bases remained unmatched. General observations from the study: The study flagged about 150 TCR beta chains as cytomegalovirus-associated. In a later analysis, most CMV-associated TCR beta chains appeared HLA-restricted. When analyzed later, a missense DCLRE1C variant was found to be linked to TCR beta V- and J-gene trimming. Researchers reported that a few CMV-associated chains were confirmed in vitro as CMV antigen-specific.

The PCR used 60 Vbeta and 13 Jbeta primers. Here immunoSEQ multiplex PCR was the method, and the copy in TCRdb shows in-frame clones only, minus some. The sample includes under 150,000 clones, 80% to 85% of them seen just once. The sequence came from a male donor in good health and CMV-seronegative. The chain uses TRBV7-9 and TRBJ2-7; TRBD1 agrees at 12 bases. Material for sequencing was PBMCs. The CDR3 is CASSLPGQGASYEQYF. The CDR3 nucleotides read TGTGCCAGCAGTTTGCCGGGACAGGGGGCTTCGTACGAGCAGTACTTC. Drawing the rest from reference TRBV7-9 and TRBJ2-7, the complete variable domain is DTGVSQNPRHKITKRGQNVTFRCDPISEHNRLYWYRQTLGQGPEFLTYFQNEAQLEKSRLLSDRFSAERPKGSFSTLEIQRTEQGDSAMYLCASSLPGQGASYEQYFGPGTRLTVT.